The next 5 T cell receptor beta chains were all read from a single sample in a study of naive and memory T cell subsets. Study findings and constraints: Possibly reflecting memory cells re-expressing CD45RA, a few larger clonotypes occurred in naive repertoires, especially CD8.

No cognate antigen is known for these TCRs. Two oligonucleotides, mixed equimolar, formed the beta constant-region primer covering TRBC1 and TRBC2. Nested alpha and beta constant-region primers with the SP2 primer drove four PCR rounds on ligated cDNA. TCRdb itself ran the UMI-ligation and nested PCR reads through MiXCR, one entry per CDR3 protein. The sample has 150,000 or so distinct CDR3 sequences, approximately 22% seen once. Sequencing was carried out using naive CD4+ T cells from blood. These receptors all come from a human donor in good health.

This clonotype was seen only a few times. The chain carries TRBV10-3 and TRBJ1-1; tentatively, D is TRBD1 (5 bases). The CDR3 loop spans 14 amino acids. CDR1 ENHRY and CDR2 SYGVKD come from the germline V gene. V was pared by 3 bases and J by 1 base, with 9 bases between. CDR3 nucleotide sequence: TGTGCCATCAGTGACCAGGGAAAGAACACTGAAGCTTTCTTT. This translates into CAISDQGKNTEAFF.

With regard to this clonotype: Compared with germline, one end of the junction differs, possibly owing to a read error. CDR3 residues: CASSTPASGLLF. The CDR3 DNA follows: TGTGCCAGCAGCACGCCCGCCAGTGGTCTCCTCTTC. The genes are TRBV28 and TRBJ2-1; no clear D. The CDR3 length is 12 residues. Germline lookup yields CDR1 MDHEN and CDR2 SYDVKM.

V gene TRBV7-2 combines with J gene TRBJ1-1; tentatively, D is TRBD1 (5 bases). V was shortened by 2 bases and J by 7 bases, with 8 bases between the two germline ends. CDR1 is SGHTA, CDR2 FQGNSA, per germline. The CDR3 consists of 12 residues. DNA for the CDR3: TGTGCCAGCAGCTTAAGTACAGGTGAAGCTTTCTTT. Amino acids: CASSLSTGEAFF.

The V gene is TRBV7-8, the J gene TRBJ2-3; D may correspond to TRBD1 or TRBD2 (5 bases each). Germline V gene lookup returns CDR1 SGHVS and CDR2 FQNEAQ. V was trimmed by 4 bases and J by 7 bases, leaving 18 bases between them. This CDR3 has 15 amino acids. CDR3 DNA sequence: TGTGCCAGCAGCTCGGACTTTTGGGGGATGCATACGCAGTATTTT. This encodes CASSSDFWGMHTQYF.

The V and J genes are TRBV12-5 and TRBJ2-1; 7 nucleotides line up with TRBD1. V lost 3 bases to trimming and J lost 8 bases; unmatched junction nucleotides: 7. CDR1 is LGHNT, CDR2 FRNRAP, per germline. The CDR3 has 14 residues. Here the CDR3 DNA reads TGTGCTAGTGGTTTCGCGACAGGGTGGTATGAGCAGTTCTTC. Its protein product is CASGFATGWYEQFF.